The 16 T cell receptor beta chains below come from one sample, sequenced in a study of follicular helper T cells after annual influenza vaccination. TCRdb keeps only in-frame clones here, not all; method: immunoSEQ multiplex PCR. The data contain roughly 4,200 clones, more than 75% of them seen just once; the ten biggest clones take up just over 0.85%. Time point in this sample: 2015-2016 season, 7 days after influenza vaccination. This sample comprised CXCR5+ CD38- circulating T follicular helper cells from blood, obtained 7 days after influenza vaccination. The subset is: circulating Tfh, non-naive CD4+CXCR5+PD-1+ (ICOS+CD38+ or ICOS-CD38-). The receptors were gathered from an adult who received the influenza vaccine.

The CDR3 loop reads CASNAGDNYGYTF. CDR3 nucleotides: TGTGCCAGCAATGCCGGGGATAACTATGGCTACACCTTC. V gene TRBV6-1 combines with J gene TRBJ1-2, with D hard to call. The CDR3 consists of 13 residues. Trimming left V 7 bases short and J 1 base short, with 10 bases between. Germline V CDR1 and CDR2: MNHNS, SASEGT.

The chain employs TRBV28 and TRBJ1-5; D remains ambiguous. V shed 6 bases and J shed 6 bases, with 15 bases lying between them. The CDR3 is made up of 14 amino acids. Per germline, CDR1 MDHEN and CDR2 SYDVKM. The CDR3 sequence is CASSLQLAGQPQHF. In DNA, the CDR3 is TGTGCCAGCAGCCTACAGCTGGCGGGTCAGCCCCAGCATTTT.

The chain joins TRBV11-1 to TRBJ2-1, with no clear D. This CDR3 is built from 13 residues. Germline loops: CDR1 SGHAT, CDR2 FQDESV (reference sequence). The germline V and J ends were trimmed by 2 bases and 8 bases, with 10 bases remaining between them. The CDR3 DNA reads TGTGCCAGCAGCTTATATAAAGTCTATGAGCAGTTCTTC. Translating gives CASSLYKVYEQFF.

This sequence joins TRBV28 and TRBJ2-7; a weak D match, TRBD1 (6 bases). Trimming pared 10 bases from V and 4 bases from J, leaving 17 bases between. Germline CDR1 and CDR2: MDHEN and SYDVKM. This CDR3 region has 13 residues. CDR3 coding DNA: TGTGCCACCAAGACAGGAACAGGGTACGAGCAGTACTTC. It translates to CATKTGTGYEQYF.

The gene calls are TRBV5-1 and TRBJ1-3; D not resolved. The CDR3 covers 13 residues. V lost 5 bases and J 0 bases, leaving 6 bases between the germline ends. The germline V gene encodes CDR1 SGHRS and CDR2 YFSETQ. CDR3 amino acids: CASSIGSGNTIYF. The CDR3 bases are TGCGCCAGCAGTATTGGCTCTGGAAACACCATATATTTT.

The rearrangement links TRBV27 to TRBJ2-5; D unresolved. V gave up 2 bases and J gave up 3 bases, with 7 bases separating them. CDR3 length: 13 residues. Germline values: CDR1 MNHEY, CDR2 SMNVEV (reference sequence). The CDR3 sequence: CASSLGQKETQYF. In nucleotides, the CDR3 is TGTGCCAGCAGTTTAGGGCAGAAAGAGACCCAGTACTTC.

The chain couples TRBV16 to TRBJ2-1; 8 bases align to TRBD2. The CDR3 is made up of 17 amino acids. Germline CDR1 and CDR2: KGHSY and FQNENV. The ends lost 4 bases at V and 5 bases at J; junction bases unmatched: 13. CDR3 sequence: CASSRSVGGRTNNEQFF. The CDR3 DNA is TGTGCCAGCAGCCGCTCGGTCGGCGGGAGGACCAACAATGAGCAGTTCTTC. Combining the CDR3 with reference TRBV16 and TRBJ2-1 gives the whole variable domain GEEVAQTPKHLVRGEGQKAKLYCAPIKGHSYVFWYQQVLKNEFKFLISFQNENVFDETGMPKERFSAKCLPNSPCSLEIQATKLEDSAVYFCASSRSVGGRTNNEQFFGPGTRLTVL.

The chain couples TRBV7-2 to TRBJ1-6, with TRBD1 matching over 11 bases. Germline trimming cut 1 base from V and 9 bases from J; bases unmatched to any gene: 11. This CDR3 contains 18 residues. Germline CDR1 SGHTA, CDR2 FQGNSA. CDR3 in amino acids: CASSLGGRAGTGGSPLHF. DNA for the CDR3: TGTGCCAGCAGCTTAGGGGGTAGAGCCGGGACAGGGGGTTCACCCCTCCACTTT.

In this sample, this clone turned up once. The chain recombines TRBV6-1 with TRBJ2-5; D may be TRBD2 (6 bases). Trimming pared 7 bases from V and 2 bases from J, leaving 17 bases between. CDR1 MNHNS and CDR2 SASEGT come from the germline V gene. CDR3 length equals 15 residues. For the CDR3, the DNA is TGTGCCAGCACTCCGGGAGTCGGGCGGCAAGAGACCCAGTACTTC. Amino acids: CASTPGVGRQETQYF.

The V and J genes are TRBV7-8 and TRBJ2-1; possibly TRBD2 for D (5 bases). V was cut by 5 bases and J by 9 bases, with 11 bases left in between. The CDR3 spans 12 residues. Germline lookup yields CDR1 SGHVS and CDR2 FQNEAQ. In DNA form, the CDR3 reads TGTGCCAGCAGCCCTGAACGGGGTGAGCAGTTCTTC. Translated, it gives CASSPERGEQFF.

This clone was observed a few times. This rearrangement joins TRBV2 to TRBJ1-5; the match to TRBD1 covers 8 bases. J gave up 6 bases and V 4 bases, and 8 bases lay outside the gene matches. In germline, CDR1 is SNHLY, CDR2 FYNNEI. The CDR3 contains 15 residues. CDR3 sequence reads: CASSGEQGAGQPQHF. The CDR3 DNA follows: TGTGCCAGCAGTGGTGAGCAGGGGGCAGGTCAGCCCCAGCATTTT.

This clone was seen only a few times. The J gene is TRBJ1-2, the V gene TRBV19; possibly TRBD1 for D (5 bases). From germline, CDR1 is LNHDA and CDR2 SQIVND (reference sequence). Trimming pared 4 bases from V and 3 bases from J, leaving 15 bases between. The CDR3 runs 15 residues. CDR3 protein: CASSNVPGGDYGYTF. Here the CDR3 DNA reads TGTGCCAGTAGTAACGTCCCGGGGGGAGACTATGGCTACACCTTC.

The chain links TRBV4-1 to TRBJ1-2; 8 bases match TRBD1. This CDR3 spans 15 amino acids. V shed 6 bases, J shed 4 bases, and the junction held 10 bases outside the gene matches. Per germline, CDR1 MGHRA and CDR2 YSYEKL. The CDR3 loop is CASSPRTGTVYGYTF. The CDR3 coding sequence is TGCGCCAGCAGTCCTCGGACAGGGACGGTCTATGGCTACACCTTC.

The chain is built from TRBV6-1 and TRBJ2-7, with TRBD1 as a possible D gene (5 bases). Germline CDR1 and CDR2: MNHNS and SASEGT. V shed 0 bases and J shed 3 bases, with 6 bases lying between them. The CDR3 spans 13 residues. This CDR3 reads CASSEAGHYEQYF. The CDR3 DNA reads as TGTGCCAGCAGTGAAGCCGGACACTACGAGCAGTACTTC.

This chain uses TRBV7-2 with TRBJ1-5; the match to TRBD1 covers 7 bases. The CDR3 spans 14 residues. CDR1 SGHTA and CDR2 FQGNSA come from the germline V gene. The V segment lost 1 base and the J segment 6 bases; nucleotides outside the gene matches: 3. DNA for the CDR3: TGTGCCAGCAGCTTAGAGCAGGGGGGTCAGCCCCAGCATTTT. Amino acids: CASSLEQGGQPQHF.

This clone was seen once. The chain carries TRBV14 and TRBJ1-1; D unresolved. The CDR3 contains 14 residues. V lost 3 bases and J 0 bases, leaving 8 bases between the germline ends. CDR1 and CDR2 from the germline V gene are SGHDN and FVKESK. CDR3 in DNA: TGTGCCAGCAGCCAGGGCAGTATGAACACTGAAGCTTTCTTT. This gives the protein CASSQGSMNTEAFF.